This is a list of T cell receptor beta chains from one sample in a study of cytomegalovirus exposure and HLA in healthy donors. Sequenced by immunoSEQ multiplex PCR; TCRdb stores in-frame clones only, minus some. This table has roughly 180,000 clones, 9.5% appearing once. Sequencing was performed on PBMCs. Every receptor here comes from a woman aged 30 to 39 in good health and CMV-seropositive. Each CDR3 is given with its conserved first and last residue. A D gene is named only where the DNA matches it firmly. The size field is filled for only some rows; it gives once, few, many or a size class.

>TRBJ2-2|TRBV7-9|NA|NA
CASSSGGNTGELFF
TGTGCCAGCAGCTCCGGCGGGAACACCGGGGAGCTGTTTTTT
>TRBJ2-3|TRBV11-2|NA|NA
CASSLGGSLTDTQYF
TGTGCCAGCAGCTTAGGTGGGAGTCTGACAGATACGCAGTATTTT
>TRBJ2-7|TRBV7-7|NA|NA
CASSPRVSGTYEQYF
TGTGCCAGCAGCCCCCGGGTTAGCGGAACCTACGAGCAGTACTTC
>TRBJ2-7|TRBV5-1|NA|few
CASSFISRLSYEQYF
TGCGCCAGCAGCTTTATCTCCAGACTCTCCTACGAGCAGTACTTC
>TRBJ1-1|TRBV7-3|NA|few
CASSLRGGVNTEAFF
TGTGCCAGCAGCTTAAGAGGGGGAGTGAACACTGAAGCTTTCTTT
>TRBJ1-1|TRBV10-3|NA|few
CAIKREMNTEAFF
TGTGCCATCAAACGGGAAATGAACACTGAAGCTTTCTTT
>TRBJ2-2|TRBV7-9|TRBD2|few
CASSRGLAVELFF
TGTGCCAGCAGCCGTGGACTAGCAGTGGAGCTGTTTTTT
>TRBJ2-5|TRBV7-7|NA|NA
CASSQKGTSQETQYF
TGTGCCAGCAGCCAGAAAGGGACATCACAAGAGACCCAGTACTTC
>TRBJ2-3|TRBV6-5|NA|NA
CASSYGVLRTDTQYF
TGTGCCAGCAGTTACGGAGTGCTAAGAACAGATACGCAGTATTTT
>TRBJ2-4|TRBV9|TRBD2|few
CASSVSSGLAGWYIQYF
TGTGCCAGCAGCGTCAGCTCGGGACTAGCGGGATGGTACATTCAGTACTTC
>TRBJ1-5|TRBV5-4|TRBD1|NA
CASGTGGNQPQHF
TGTGCCAGCGGGACAGGGGGCAATCAGCCCCAGCATTTT
>TRBJ1-3|TRBV15|NA|NA
CATSRDRGGNTIYF
TGTGCCACCAGCAGAGATCGGGGAGGAAACACCATATATTTT
>TRBJ2-1|TRBV18|NA|NA
CASSDSLPRYNEQFF
TGTGCCAGCTCCGACTCCTTGCCCCGTTACAATGAGCAGTTCTTC
>TRBJ1-4|TRBV28|NA|NA
CASSSGSTNEKLFF
TGTGCCAGCAGCTCAGGGTCAACTAATGAAAAACTGTTTTTT
>TRBJ2-6|TRBV4-1|TRBD2|few
CASSQDENGRASGANVLTF
TGCGCCAGCAGCCAAGATGAAAACGGGAGGGCCTCTGGGGCCAACGTCCTGACTTTC
>TRBJ1-1|TRBV6-1|NA|few
CASSLSGMGTEAFF
TGTGCCAGCAGTTTGTCCGGGATGGGGACTGAAGCTTTCTTT
>TRBJ2-6|TRBV5-4|NA|few
CASSSKPPGANVLTF
TGTGCCAGCAGCTCCAAGCCCCCTGGGGCCAACGTCCTGACTTTC
>TRBJ2-2|TRBV12-5|TRBD2|NA
CASGLVLLAGVGELFF
TGTGCTAGTGGTTTGGTACTCTTAGCGGGAGTCGGGGAGCTGTTTTTT
>TRBJ2-1|TRBV5-5|NA|few
CASSLEGDPYNEQFF
TGTGCCAGCAGCTTGGAAGGGGATCCCTACAATGAGCAGTTCTTC
>TRBJ2-3|TRBV18|NA|few
CASSPYTDTQYF
TGTGCCAGCTCACCCTACACAGATACGCAGTATTTT
>TRBJ2-3|TRBV29-1|TRBD2|few
CSVVAGLRTDTQYF
TGCAGCGTCGTAGCGGGACTAAGAACAGATACGCAGTATTTT
>TRBJ2-5|TRBV7-9|TRBD2|NA
CASSRTSAPLQETQYF
TGTGCCAGCAGTCGGACTAGCGCCCCTCTCCAAGAGACCCAGTACTTC
>TRBJ1-1|TRBV7-9|NA|NA
CASSPRSAGAEAFF
TGTGCCAGCAGCCCCCGCAGTGCGGGGGCTGAAGCTTTCTTT
>TRBJ2-3|TRBV29-1|NA|NA
CSVVVSGDRTDTQYF
TGCAGCGTTGTGGTTTCGGGAGATCGAACAGATACGCAGTATTTT
>TRBJ1-5|TRBV30|NA|few
CAWSVLNRNQPQHF
TGTGCCTGGAGTGTACTCAATCGGAATCAGCCCCAGCATTTT
>TRBJ2-3|TRBV9|NA|few
CASSVARSPSTDTQYF
TGTGCCAGCAGCGTAGCGAGGTCGCCTAGCACAGATACGCAGTATTTT